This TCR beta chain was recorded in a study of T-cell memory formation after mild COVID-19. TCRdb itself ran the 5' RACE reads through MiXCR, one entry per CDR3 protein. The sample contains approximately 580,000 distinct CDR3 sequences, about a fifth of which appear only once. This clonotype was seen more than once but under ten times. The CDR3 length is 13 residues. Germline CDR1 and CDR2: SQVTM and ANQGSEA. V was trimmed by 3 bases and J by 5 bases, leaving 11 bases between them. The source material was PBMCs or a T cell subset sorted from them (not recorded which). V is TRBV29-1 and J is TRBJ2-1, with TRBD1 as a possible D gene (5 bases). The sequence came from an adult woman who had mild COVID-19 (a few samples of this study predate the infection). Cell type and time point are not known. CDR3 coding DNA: TGCAGCGTTGATCAGGGCCCGGACAATGAGCAGTTCTTC. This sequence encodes CSVDQGPDNEQFF.